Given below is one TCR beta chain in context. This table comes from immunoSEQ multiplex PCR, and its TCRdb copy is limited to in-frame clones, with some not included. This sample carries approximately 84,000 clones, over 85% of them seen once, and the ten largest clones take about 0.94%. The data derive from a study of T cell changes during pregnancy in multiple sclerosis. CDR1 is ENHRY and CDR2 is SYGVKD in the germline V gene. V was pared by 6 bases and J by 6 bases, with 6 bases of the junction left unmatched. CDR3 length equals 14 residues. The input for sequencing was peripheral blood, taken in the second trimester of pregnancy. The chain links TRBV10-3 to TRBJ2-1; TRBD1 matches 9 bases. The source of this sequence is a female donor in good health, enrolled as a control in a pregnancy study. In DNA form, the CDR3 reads TGTGCCATCAGGCCTCCGGGACAGGGCAATGAGCAGTTCTTC. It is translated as CAIRPPGQGNEQFF.